This T cell receptor beta chain was recorded in a study of blood T cell repertoires in COVID-19. With 11 bases clipped from V and 4 bases from J, the junction kept 10 bases outside the gene matches. CDR3 length equals 14 residues. Germline V gene data show CDR1 as WSHSY and CDR2 as SAAADI. The assay was immunoSEQ multiplex PCR, and TCRdb's table has in-frame clones only and misses some. The sample consists of under 300,000 clones, more than 70% of them appearing once. V is TRBV10-2 and J is TRBJ1-5; the match to TRBD1 covers 8 bases. Sequenced sample: peripheral blood. The receptor was isolated from a man at least 80 years old with acute or convalescent COVID-19. The CDR3 sequence is CASQDRAGNQPQHF. CDR3 bases: TGCGCCTCCCAGGACAGGGCGGGAAATCAGCCCCAGCATTTT.